These T cell receptor beta chains were read from a single sample in a study of blood T cell repertoires in COVID-19. Method: immunoSEQ multiplex PCR; TCRdb's copy keeps in-frame clones and lacks some. The sample contains a few hundred thousand clones, 82% of which appear only once. What was sequenced was peripheral blood. These receptors originate from a woman under 30 with acute or convalescent COVID-19. The CDR3 runs from the conserved cysteine through the conserved F or W. The D gene is left open where the match is weak. Clone size, where shown, is once, few, many, or a class for clones that have expanded.

>TRBD2|.|TRBV5-1|TRBJ2-7
CASSLREGPYEQYF
TGCGCCAGCAGCTTGCGGGAGGGCCCATACGAGCAGTACTTC
>TRBD2|.|TRBV10-3|TRBJ2-1
CAISLTSATYNEQFF
TGTGCCATCAGTCTGACTAGCGCGACCTACAATGAGCAGTTCTTC
>.|.|TRBV3-1/TRBV3-2|TRBJ1-6
CASSSSEDSPLHF
TGTGCCAGCAGCTCCTCGGAGGATTCACCCCTCCACTTT
>TRBD2|.|TRBV6-6|TRBJ2-3
CASSYLAGGSDTQYF
TGTGCCAGCAGTTATCTAGCGGGAGGCTCAGATACGCAGTATTTT
>TRBD2|.|TRBV29-1|TRBJ2-7
CSVRSGRQYEQYF
TGCAGCGTTCGTAGCGGGAGGCAGTACGAGCAGTACTTC
>.|.|TRBV10-2|TRBJ2-1
CATLTTAINEQFF
TGCGCCACCCTTACGACAGCAATCAATGAGCAGTTCTTC
>TRBD1|.|TRBV6-5|TRBJ1-2
CASSYEQTGGIRGYTF
TGTGCCAGCAGTTACGAACAGACAGGGGGCATACGTGGCTACACCTTC
>.|.|TRBV10-1|TRBJ2-5
CASRGTRLETQYF
TGCGCCAGCAGGGGGACTCGATTAGAGACCCAGTACTTC
>.|few|TRBV6-6|TRBJ1-6
CASSYNPGYPGSPLHF
TGTGCCAGCAGTTACAACCCAGGGTATCCAGGTTCACCCCTCCACTTT
>TRBD1|.|TRBV7-3|TRBJ2-2
CASSQRPTGGRTGELFF
TGTGCCAGCAGCCAACGGCCGACAGGGGGCCGGACCGGGGAGCTGTTTTTT
>.|.|TRBV4-1|TRBJ1-2
CASSQDRSPGSNYGYTF
TGCGCCAGCAGCCAAGATCGGTCGCCAGGGTCTAACTATGGCTACACCTTC
>TRBD2|.|TRBV29-1|TRBJ2-7
CSVVGTSLYEQYF
TGCAGCGTCGTGGGGACTAGTCTGTACGAGCAGTACTTC
>TRBD2|once|TRBV9|TRBJ2-3
CASSVEVAGLSGGPDTQYF
TGTGCCAGCAGCGTAGAAGTAGCGGGACTATCAGGTGGGCCAGATACGCAGTATTTT
>.|.|TRBV3-1/TRBV3-2|TRBJ2-3
CASSQTGGDTQYF
TGTGCCAGCAGCCAGACAGGTGGAGATACGCAGTATTTT
>.|.|TRBV14|TRBJ2-6
CASSQGDRRGSGANVLTF
TGTGCCAGCAGCCAAGGGGACCGGAGGGGATCGGGGGCCAACGTCCTGACTTTC
>.|.|TRBV5-6|TRBJ1-2
CASSYMDGVAYGYTF
TGTGCCAGCAGTTATATGGACGGGGTTGCGTATGGCTACACCTTC
>.|.|TRBV5-1|TRBJ1-1
CASSLAGQENTEAFF
TGCGCCAGCAGCTTGGCGGGACAAGAGAACACTGAAGCTTTCTTT
>TRBD1|once|TRBV6-5|TRBJ1-2
CASSYSGTGDYGYTF
TGTGCCAGCAGTTACTCAGGGACAGGGGACTATGGCTACACCTTC
>.|.|TRBV11-2|TRBJ1-4
CASSLVPTTNEKLFF
TGTGCCAGCAGCTTAGTCCCCACAACTAATGAAAAACTGTTTTTT
>.|few|TRBV7-2|TRBJ1-2
CASSLVGGAEAGGYTF
TGTGCCAGCAGCTTAGTAGGGGGAGCGGAAGCCGGTGGCTACACCTTC
>TRBD2|.|TRBV6-5|TRBJ2-2
CASSYDDGRVRELFF
TGTGCCAGCAGTTACGATGACGGGAGGGTGAGGGAGCTGTTTTTT
>.|.|TRBV6-2/TRBV6-3|TRBJ2-5
CASSYVRGQGAKETQYF
TGTGCCAGCAGTTACGTTCGTGGGCAAGGGGCCAAAGAGACCCAGTACTTC
>.|.|TRBV30|TRBJ1-5
CAWSVADTNQPQHF
TGTGCCTGGAGTGTAGCCGATACTAATCAGCCCCAGCATTTT
>TRBD2|.|TRBV7-8|TRBJ2-7
CASSLLSLAGVYEQYF
TGTGCCAGCAGCCTCCTCTCCCTAGCGGGGGTCTACGAGCAGTACTTC
>.|.|TRBV10-3|TRBJ2-3
CATLEPGESTDTQYF
TGTGCCACCCTCGAACCAGGGGAAAGCACAGATACGCAGTATTTT
>TRBD2|.|TRBV5-6|TRBJ2-7
CASSLGGGRAYEQYF
TGTGCCAGCAGCTTGGGCGGGGGGCGAGCCTACGAGCAGTACTTC
>TRBD1|.|TRBV5-1|TRBJ1-1
CASSLRAGTGATEAFF
TGCGCCAGCAGCTTGAGAGCCGGGACAGGGGCCACTGAAGCTTTCTTT
>.|few|TRBV28|TRBJ2-7
CAIGGTAYEQYF
TGTGCCATTGGGGGGACAGCCTACGAGCAGTACTTC
>.|.|TRBV18|TRBJ1-1
CASSPSTEAFF
TGTGCCAGCTCACCGAGCACTGAAGCTTTCTTT
>TRBD1|.|TRBV13|TRBJ1-2
CASSLTGTSNYGYTF
TGTGCCAGCAGCTTGACAGGGACCTCTAACTATGGCTACACCTTC
>TRBD2|.|TRBV7-2|TRBJ2-7
CASSLPLAGGPLEQYF
TGTGCCAGCAGCCTCCCCCTAGCGGGAGGGCCACTCGAGCAGTACTTC
>TRBD2|once|TRBV6-2/TRBV6-3|TRBJ2-3
CASSNPGLAARTDTQYF
TGTGCCAGCAGTAACCCCGGGCTAGCGGCCCGCACAGATACGCAGTATTTT
>.|.|TRBV18|TRBJ2-7
CASSPLPVGSSYEQYF
TGTGCCAGCTCACCACTTCCTGTCGGGAGTTCCTACGAGCAGTACTTC
>.|.|TRBV6-1|TRBJ1-4
CASTSGGGNEKLFF
TGTGCCAGCACCTCGGGGGGCGGTAATGAAAAACTGTTTTTT
>TRBD1|.|TRBV5-1|TRBJ2-7
CASSLADRAHEQYF
TGCGCCAGCAGCTTGGCGGACAGGGCCCACGAGCAGTACTTC